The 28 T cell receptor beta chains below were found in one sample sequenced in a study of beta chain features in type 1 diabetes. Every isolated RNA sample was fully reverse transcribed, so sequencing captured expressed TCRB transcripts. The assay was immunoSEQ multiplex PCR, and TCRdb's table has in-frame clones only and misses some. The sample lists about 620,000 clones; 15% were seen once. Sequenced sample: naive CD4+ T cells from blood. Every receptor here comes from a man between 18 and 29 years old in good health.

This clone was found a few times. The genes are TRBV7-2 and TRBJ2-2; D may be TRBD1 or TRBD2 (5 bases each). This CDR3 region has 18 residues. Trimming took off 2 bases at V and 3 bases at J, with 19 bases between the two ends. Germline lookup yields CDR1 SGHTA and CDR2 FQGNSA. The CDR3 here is CASSLNARRQGHTGELFF. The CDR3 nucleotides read TGTGCCAGCAGCTTAAACGCCCGGAGGCAGGGCCACACCGGGGAGCTGTTTTTT.

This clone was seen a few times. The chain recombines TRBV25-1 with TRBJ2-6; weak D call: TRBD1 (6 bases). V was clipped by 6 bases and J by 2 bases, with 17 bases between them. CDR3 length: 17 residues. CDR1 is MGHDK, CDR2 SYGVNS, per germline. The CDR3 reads CASSFSGTSPGANVLTF. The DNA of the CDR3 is TGTGCCAGCAGCTTTTCCGGGACATCCCCTGGGGCCAACGTCCTGACTTTC.

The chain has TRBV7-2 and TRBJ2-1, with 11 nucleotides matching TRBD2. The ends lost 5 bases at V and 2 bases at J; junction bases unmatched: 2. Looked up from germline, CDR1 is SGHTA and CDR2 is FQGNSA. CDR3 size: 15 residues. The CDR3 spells CASSKLAGAYNEQFF. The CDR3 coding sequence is TGTGCCAGCAGCAAACTAGCGGGAGCCTACAATGAGCAGTTCTTC. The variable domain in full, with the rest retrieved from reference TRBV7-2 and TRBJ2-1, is GAGVSQSPSNKVTEKGKDVELRCDPISGHTALYWYRQSLGQGLEFLIYFQGNSAPDKSGLPSDRFSAERTGGSVSTLTIQRTQQEDSAVYLCASSKLAGAYNEQFFGPGTRLTVL.

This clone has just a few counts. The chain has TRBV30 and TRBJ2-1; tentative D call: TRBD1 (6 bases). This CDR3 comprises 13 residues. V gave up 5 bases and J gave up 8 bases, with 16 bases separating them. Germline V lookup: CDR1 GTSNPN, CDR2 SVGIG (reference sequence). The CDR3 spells CAWGAQGFDEQFF. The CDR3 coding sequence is TGTGCCTGGGGGGCCCAGGGGTTCGATGAGCAGTTCTTC.

The CDR3 region is CASSWVEASYEQYF. In nucleotides, the CDR3 is TGTGCCAGCAGCTGGGTGGAGGCCTCCTACGAGCAGTACTTC. The chain has TRBV7-2 and TRBJ2-7; possibly TRBD2 for D (5 bases). The V and J ends lost 4 bases and 0 bases respectively, with 10 bases between them. CDR1 SGHTA and CDR2 FQGNSA come from the germline V gene. The CDR3 is 14 residues long.

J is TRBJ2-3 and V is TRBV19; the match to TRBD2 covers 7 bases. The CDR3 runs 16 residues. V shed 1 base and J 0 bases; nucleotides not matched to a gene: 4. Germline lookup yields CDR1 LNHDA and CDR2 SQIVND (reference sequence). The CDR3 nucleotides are TGTGCCAGTAGTATAGGCCCAGCGGGGAGCACAGATACGCAGTATTTT. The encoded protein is CASSIGPAGSTDTQYF.

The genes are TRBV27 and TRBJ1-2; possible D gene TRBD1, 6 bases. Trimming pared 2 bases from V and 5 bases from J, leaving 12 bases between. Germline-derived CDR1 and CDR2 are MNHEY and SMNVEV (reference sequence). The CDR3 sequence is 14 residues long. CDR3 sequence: CASSLTPGAYGYTF. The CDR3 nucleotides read TGTGCCAGCAGTTTAACACCAGGGGCATATGGCTACACCTTC.

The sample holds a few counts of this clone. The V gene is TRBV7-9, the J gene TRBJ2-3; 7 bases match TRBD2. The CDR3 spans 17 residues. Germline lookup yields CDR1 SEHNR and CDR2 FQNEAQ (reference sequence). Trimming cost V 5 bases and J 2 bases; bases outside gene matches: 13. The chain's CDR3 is CASSPPPTGGHTDTQYF. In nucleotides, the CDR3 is TGTGCCAGCAGCCCTCCCCCGACGGGAGGCCACACAGATACGCAGTATTTT. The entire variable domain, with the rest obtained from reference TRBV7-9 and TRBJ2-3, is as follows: DTGVSQNPRHKITKRGQNVTFRCDPISEHNRLYWYRQTLGQGPEFLTYFQNEAQLEKSRLLSDRFSAERPKGSFSTLEIQRTEQGDSAMYLCASSPPPTGGHTDTQYFGPGTRLTVL.

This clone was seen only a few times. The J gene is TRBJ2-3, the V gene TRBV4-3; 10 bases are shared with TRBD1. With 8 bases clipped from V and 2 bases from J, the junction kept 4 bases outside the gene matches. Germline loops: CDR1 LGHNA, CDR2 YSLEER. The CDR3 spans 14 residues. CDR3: CASQDRGLTDTQYF. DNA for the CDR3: TGCGCCAGCCAAGACAGGGGGCTCACAGATACGCAGTATTTT.

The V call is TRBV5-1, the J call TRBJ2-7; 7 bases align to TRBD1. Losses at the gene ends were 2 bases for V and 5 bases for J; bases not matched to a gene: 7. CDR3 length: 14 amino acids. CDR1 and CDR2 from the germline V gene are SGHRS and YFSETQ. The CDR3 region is CASSLGDSQNEQYF. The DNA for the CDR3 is TGCGCCAGCAGCTTAGGGGACAGTCAGAACGAGCAGTACTTC.

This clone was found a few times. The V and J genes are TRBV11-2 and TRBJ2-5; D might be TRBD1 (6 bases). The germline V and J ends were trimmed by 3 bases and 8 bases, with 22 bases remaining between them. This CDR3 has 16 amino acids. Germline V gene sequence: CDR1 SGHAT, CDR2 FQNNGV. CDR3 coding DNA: TGTGCCAGCAGCTTGATGGTGTCAGGGGAGTGGTTAACCCAGTACTTC. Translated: CASSLMVSGEWLTQYF.

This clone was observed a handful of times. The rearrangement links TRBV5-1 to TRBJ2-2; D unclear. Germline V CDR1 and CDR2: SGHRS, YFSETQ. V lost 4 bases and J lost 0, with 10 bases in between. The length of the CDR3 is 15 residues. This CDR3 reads CASSLGHSNTGELFF. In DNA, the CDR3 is TGCGCCAGCAGCCTAGGGCATTCGAACACCGGGGAGCTGTTTTTT.

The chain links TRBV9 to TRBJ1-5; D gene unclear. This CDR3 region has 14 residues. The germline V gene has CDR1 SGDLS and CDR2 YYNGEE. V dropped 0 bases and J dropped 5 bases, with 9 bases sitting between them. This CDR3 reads CASSVDGRDQPQHF. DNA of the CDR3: TGTGCCAGCAGCGTAGATGGGAGGGATCAGCCCCAGCATTTT.

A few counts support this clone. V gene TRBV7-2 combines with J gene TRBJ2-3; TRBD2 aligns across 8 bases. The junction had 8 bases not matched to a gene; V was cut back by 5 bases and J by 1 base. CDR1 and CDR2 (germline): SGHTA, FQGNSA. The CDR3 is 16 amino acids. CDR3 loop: CASSPTGLARTDTQYF. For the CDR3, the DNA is TGTGCCAGCAGCCCTACAGGACTAGCCCGCACAGATACGCAGTATTTT.

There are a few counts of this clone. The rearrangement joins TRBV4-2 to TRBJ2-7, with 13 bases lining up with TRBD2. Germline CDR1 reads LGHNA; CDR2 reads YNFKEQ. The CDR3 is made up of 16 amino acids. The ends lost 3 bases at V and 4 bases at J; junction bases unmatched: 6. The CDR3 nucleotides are TGTGCCAGCAGCCACAGATTACTAGCGGGAGGGTACGAGCAGTACTTC. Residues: CASSHRLLAGGYEQYF.

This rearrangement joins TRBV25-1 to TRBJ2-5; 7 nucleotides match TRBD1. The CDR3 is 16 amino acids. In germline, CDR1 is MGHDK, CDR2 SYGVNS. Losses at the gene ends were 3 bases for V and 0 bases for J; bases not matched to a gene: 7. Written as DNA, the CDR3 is TGTGCCAGCAGTGACTGGTTTGGGACAGACCAAGAGACCCAGTACTTC. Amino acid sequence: CASSDWFGTDQETQYF. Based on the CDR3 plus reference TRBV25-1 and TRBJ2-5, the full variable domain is EADIYQTPRYLVIGTGKKITLECSQTMGHDKMYWYQQDPGMELHLIHYSYGVNSTEKGDLSSESTVSRIRTEHFPLTLESARPSHTSQYLCASSDWFGTDQETQYFGPGTRLLVL.

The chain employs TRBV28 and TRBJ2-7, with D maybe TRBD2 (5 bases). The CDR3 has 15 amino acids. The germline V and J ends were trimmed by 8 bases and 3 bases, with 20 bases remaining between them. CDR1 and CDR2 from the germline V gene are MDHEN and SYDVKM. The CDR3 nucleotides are TGTGCCAGCGGAGGCGTGTGGTCTGGTTTCTACGAGCAGTACTTC. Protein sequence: CASGGVWSGFYEQYF.

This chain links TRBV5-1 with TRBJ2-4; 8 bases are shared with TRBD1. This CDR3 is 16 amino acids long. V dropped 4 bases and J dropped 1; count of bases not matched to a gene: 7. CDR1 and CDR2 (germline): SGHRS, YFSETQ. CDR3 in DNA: TGCGCCAGCAGCCGCAGGGGGCTGGGTGCCAAAAACATTCAGTACTTC. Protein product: CASSRRGLGAKNIQYF.

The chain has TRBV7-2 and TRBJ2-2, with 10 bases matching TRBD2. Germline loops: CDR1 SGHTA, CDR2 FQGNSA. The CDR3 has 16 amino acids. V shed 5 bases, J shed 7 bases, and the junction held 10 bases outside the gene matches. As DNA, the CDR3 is TGTGCCAGCAGCCGAAGGACTAGCGGCAGTAGCGGGGAGCTGTTTTTT. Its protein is CASSRRTSGSSGELFF.

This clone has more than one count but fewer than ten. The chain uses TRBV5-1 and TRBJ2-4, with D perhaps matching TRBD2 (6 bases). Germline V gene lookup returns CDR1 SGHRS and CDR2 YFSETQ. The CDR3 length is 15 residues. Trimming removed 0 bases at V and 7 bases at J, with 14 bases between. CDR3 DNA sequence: TGCGCCAGCAGCTTGGGTGGACAACGGGGGAACATTCAGTACTTC. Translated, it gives CASSLGGQRGNIQYF.

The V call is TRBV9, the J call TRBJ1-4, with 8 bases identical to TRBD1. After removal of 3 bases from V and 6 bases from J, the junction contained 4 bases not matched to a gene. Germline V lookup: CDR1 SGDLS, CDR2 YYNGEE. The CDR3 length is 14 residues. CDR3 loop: CASSAGGYHEKLFF. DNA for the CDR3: TGTGCCAGCAGCGCAGGGGGCTATCATGAAAAACTGTTTTTT.

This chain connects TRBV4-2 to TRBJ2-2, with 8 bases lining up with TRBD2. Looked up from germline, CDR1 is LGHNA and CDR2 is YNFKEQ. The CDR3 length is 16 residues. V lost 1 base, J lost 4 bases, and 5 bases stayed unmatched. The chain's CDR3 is CASSQGSGTATGELFF. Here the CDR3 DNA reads TGTGCCAGCAGCCAAGGTAGCGGGACGGCCACCGGGGAGCTGTTTTTT.

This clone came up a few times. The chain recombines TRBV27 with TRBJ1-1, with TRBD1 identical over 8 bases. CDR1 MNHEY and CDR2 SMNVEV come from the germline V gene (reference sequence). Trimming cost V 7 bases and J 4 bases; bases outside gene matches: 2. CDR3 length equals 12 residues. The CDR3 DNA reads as TGTGCCAGCACCGGACAGGGCACTGAAGCTTTCTTT. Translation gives CASTGQGTEAFF.

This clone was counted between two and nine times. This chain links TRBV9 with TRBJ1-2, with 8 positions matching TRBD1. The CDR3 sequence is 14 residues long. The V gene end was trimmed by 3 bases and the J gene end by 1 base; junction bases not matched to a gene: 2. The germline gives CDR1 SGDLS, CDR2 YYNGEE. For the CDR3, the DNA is TGTGCCAGCAGCGCCGGACAGGGTAACTATGGCTACACCTTC. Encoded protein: CASSAGQGNYGYTF.

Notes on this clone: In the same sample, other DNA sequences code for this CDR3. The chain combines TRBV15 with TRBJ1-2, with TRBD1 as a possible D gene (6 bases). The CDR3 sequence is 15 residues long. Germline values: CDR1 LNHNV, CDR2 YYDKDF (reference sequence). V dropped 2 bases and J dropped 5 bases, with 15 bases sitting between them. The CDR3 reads CATSRLPGQSYGYTF. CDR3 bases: TGTGCCACCAGCAGACTACCTGGACAGTCTTATGGCTACACCTTC.

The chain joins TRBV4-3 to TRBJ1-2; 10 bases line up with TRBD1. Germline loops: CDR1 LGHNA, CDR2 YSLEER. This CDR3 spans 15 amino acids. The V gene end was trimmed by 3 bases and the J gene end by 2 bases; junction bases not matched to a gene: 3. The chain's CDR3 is CASSQGQGKNYGYTF. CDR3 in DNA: TGCGCCAGCAGCCAGGGACAGGGGAAGAACTATGGCTACACCTTC.

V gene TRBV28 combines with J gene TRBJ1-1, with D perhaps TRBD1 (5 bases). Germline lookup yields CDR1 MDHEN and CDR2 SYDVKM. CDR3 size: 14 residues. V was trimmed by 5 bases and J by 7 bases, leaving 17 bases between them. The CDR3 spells CASSPGLQRGEAFF. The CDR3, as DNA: TGTGCCAGCAGTCCGGGACTCCAAAGGGGTGAAGCTTTCTTT.

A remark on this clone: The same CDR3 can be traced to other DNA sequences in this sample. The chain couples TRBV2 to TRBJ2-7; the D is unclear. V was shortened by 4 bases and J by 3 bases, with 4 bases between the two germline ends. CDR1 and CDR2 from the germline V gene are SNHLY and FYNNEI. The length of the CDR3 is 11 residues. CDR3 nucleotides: TGTGCCAGCAGTGGACACTACGAGCAGTACTTC. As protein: CASSGHYEQYF. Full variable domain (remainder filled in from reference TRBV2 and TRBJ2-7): EPEVTQTPSHQVTQMGQEVILRCVPISNHLYFYWYRQILGQKVEFLVSFYNNEISEKSEIFDDQFSVERPDGSNFTLKIRSTKLEDSAMYFCASSGHYEQYFGPGTRLTVT.